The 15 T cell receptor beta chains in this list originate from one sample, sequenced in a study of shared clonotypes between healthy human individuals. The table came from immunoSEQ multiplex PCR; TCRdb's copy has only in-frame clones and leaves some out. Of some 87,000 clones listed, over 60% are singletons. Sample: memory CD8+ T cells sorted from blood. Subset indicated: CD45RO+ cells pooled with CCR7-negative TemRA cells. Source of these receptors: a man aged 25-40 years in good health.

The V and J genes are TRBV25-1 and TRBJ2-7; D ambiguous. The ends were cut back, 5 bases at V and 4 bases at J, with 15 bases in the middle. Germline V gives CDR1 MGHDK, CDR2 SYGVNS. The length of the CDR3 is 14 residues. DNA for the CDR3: TGTGCCAGCAGTCAAGGCCTAGTGGGGTACGAGCAGTACTTC. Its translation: CASSQGLVGYEQYF.

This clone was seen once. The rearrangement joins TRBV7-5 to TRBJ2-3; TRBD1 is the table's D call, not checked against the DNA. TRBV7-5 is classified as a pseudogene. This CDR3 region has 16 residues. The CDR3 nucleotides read TGTGCCAGAAGCCTCCGTACAGGGGGGGGTTCAGATACGCAGTATTTT. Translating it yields CARSLRTGGGSDTQYF.

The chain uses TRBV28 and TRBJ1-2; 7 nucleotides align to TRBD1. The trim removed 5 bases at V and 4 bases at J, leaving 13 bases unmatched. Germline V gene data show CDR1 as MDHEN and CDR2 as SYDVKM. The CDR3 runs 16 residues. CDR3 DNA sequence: TGTGCCAGCAGTCCCCCAGGGGGGGCGGCCGTCTATGGCTACACCTTC. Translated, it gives CASSPPGGAAVYGYTF.

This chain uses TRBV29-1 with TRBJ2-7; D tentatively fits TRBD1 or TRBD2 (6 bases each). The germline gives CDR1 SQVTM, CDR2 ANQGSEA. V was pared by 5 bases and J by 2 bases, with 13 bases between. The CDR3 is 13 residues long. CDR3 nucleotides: TGCAGCGTTTGGGCGGGACATCCCTACGAGCAGTACTTC. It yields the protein CSVWAGHPYEQYF.

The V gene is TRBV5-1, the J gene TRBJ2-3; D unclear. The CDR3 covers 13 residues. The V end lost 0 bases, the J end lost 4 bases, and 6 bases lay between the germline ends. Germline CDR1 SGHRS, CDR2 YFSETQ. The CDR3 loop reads CASSLGAADTQYF. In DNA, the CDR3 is TGCGCCAGCAGCTTGGGGGCGGCAGATACGCAGTATTTT.

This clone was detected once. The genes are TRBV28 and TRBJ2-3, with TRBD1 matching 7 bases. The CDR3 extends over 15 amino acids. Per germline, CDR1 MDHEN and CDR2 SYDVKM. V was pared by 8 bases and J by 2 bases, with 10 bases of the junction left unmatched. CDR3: CASDKGAPHTDTQYF. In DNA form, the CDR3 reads TGTGCCAGCGACAAGGGGGCCCCACACACAGATACGCAGTATTTT.

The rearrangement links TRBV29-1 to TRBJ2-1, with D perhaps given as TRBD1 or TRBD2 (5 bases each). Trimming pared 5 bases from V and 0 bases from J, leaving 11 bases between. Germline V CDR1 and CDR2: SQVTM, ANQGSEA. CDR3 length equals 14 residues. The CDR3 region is CSVFLRGSYNEQFF. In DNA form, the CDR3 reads TGCAGCGTTTTCCTGAGGGGCTCCTACAATGAGCAGTTCTTC.

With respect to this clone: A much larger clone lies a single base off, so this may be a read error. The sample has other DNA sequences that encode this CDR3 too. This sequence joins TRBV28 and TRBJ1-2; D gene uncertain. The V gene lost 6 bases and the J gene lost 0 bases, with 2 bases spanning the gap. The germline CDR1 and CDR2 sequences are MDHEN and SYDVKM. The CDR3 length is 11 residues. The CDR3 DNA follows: TGTGCCAGCAGCTCTAACTATGGCTACACCTTC. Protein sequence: CASSSNYGYTF.

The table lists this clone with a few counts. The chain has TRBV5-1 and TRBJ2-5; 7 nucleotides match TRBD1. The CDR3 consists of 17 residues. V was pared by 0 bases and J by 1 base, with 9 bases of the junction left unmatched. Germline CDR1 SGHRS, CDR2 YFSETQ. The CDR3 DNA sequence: TGCGCCAGCAGCTTGGCCCCGGGACAGAGCTTCCAAGAGACCCAGTACTTC. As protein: CASSLAPGQSFQETQYF.

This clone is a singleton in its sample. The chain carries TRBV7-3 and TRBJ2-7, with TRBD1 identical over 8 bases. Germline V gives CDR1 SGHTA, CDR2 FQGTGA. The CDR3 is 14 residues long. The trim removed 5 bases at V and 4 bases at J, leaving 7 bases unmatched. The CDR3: CASSPTGDNYEQYF. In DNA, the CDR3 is TGTGCCAGCAGCCCGACAGGGGACAATTACGAGCAGTACTTC.

The CDR3 here is CASSARGHETQYF. CDR3 in DNA: TGTGCCAGCAGTGCCAGGGGCCACGAGACCCAGTACTTC. The chain combines TRBV25-1 with TRBJ2-5, with D possibly TRBD1 on 6 matching bases. Between the trimmed V and J ends, which lost 4 bases and 5 bases, there was a span of 11 bases. The CDR3 contains 13 residues. CDR1 MGHDK and CDR2 SYGVNS come from the germline V gene.

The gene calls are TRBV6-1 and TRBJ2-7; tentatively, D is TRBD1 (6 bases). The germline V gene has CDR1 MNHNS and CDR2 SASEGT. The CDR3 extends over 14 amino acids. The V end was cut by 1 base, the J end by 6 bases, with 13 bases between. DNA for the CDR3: TGTGCCAGCAGTGAAGTAACAGGGAGTAGCGAGCAGTACTTC. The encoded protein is CASSEVTGSSEQYF.

The CDR3 nucleotides read TGTGCCAGCAGTTACTCCTTGGGTGAAAAACTGTTTTTT. It specifies CASSYSLGEKLFF. The chain recombines TRBV6-6 with TRBJ1-4, with D unresolved. The CDR3 contains 13 residues. Germline V lookup: CDR1 MNHNY, CDR2 SVGAGI (reference sequence). V was clipped by 0 bases and J by 7 bases, with 6 bases between them.

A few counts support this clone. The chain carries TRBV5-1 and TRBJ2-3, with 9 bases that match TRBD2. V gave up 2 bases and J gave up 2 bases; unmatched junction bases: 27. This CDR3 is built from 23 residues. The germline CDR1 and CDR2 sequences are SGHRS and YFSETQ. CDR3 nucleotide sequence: TGCGCCAGCAGCTTTGGATCCCCGCGTGGGATCGCCCCGGGCGGGAGGGCCACAGATACGCAGTATTTT. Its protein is CASSFGSPRGIAPGGRATDTQYF.

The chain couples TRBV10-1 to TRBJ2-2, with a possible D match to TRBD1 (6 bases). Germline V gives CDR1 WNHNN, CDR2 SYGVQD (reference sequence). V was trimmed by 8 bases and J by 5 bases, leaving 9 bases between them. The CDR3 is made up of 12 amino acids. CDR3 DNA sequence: TGCGCCAGCGGGGGACATACCGGGGAGCTGTTTTTT. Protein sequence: CASGGHTGELFF.